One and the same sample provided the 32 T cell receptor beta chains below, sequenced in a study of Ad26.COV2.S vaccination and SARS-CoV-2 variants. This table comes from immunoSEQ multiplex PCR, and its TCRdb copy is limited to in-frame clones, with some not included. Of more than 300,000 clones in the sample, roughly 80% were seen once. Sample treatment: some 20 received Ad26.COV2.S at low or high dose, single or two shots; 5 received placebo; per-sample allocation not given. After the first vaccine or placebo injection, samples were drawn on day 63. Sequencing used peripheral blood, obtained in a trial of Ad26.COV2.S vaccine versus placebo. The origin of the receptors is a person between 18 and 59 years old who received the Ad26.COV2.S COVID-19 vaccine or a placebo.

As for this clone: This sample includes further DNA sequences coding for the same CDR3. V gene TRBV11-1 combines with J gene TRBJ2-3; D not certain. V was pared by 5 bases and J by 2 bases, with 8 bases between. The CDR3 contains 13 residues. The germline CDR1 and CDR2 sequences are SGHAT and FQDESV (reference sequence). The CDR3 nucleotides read TGTGCCAGCAGCCCGGACCCCACAGATACGCAGTATTTT. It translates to CASSPDPTDTQYF. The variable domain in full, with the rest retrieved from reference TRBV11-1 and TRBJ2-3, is EAEVAQSPRYKITEKSQAVAFWCDPISGHATLYWYRQILGQGPELLVQFQDESVVDDSQLPKDRFSAERLKGVDSTLKIQPAELGDSAMYLCASSPDPTDTQYFGPGTRLTVL.

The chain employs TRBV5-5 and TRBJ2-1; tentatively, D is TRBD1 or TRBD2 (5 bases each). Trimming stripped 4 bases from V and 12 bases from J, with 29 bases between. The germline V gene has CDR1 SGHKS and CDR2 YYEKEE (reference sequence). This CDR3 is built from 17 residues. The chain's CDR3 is CASSPPLATATPRGQFF. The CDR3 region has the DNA TGTGCCAGCAGCCCCCCGCTAGCTACGGCAACACCTAGGGGGCAGTTCTTC. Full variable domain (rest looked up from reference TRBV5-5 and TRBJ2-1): DAGVTQSPTHLIKTRGQQVTLRCSPISGHKSVSWYQQVLGQGPQFIFQYYEKEERGRGNFPDRFSARQFPNYSSELNVNALLLGDSALYLCASSPPLATATPRGQFFGPGTRLTVL.

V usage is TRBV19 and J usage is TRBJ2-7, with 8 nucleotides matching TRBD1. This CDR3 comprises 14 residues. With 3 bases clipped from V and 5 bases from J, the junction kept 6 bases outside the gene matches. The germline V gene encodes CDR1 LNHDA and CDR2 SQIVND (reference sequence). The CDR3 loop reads CASSMGTGLNEQYF. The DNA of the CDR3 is TGTGCCAGTAGTATGGGGACAGGTCTGAACGAGCAGTACTTC.

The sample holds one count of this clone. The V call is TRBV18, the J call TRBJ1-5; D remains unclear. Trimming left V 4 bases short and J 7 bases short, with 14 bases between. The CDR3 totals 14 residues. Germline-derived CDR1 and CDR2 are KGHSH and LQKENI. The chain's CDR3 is CASSRGNAGQPQHF. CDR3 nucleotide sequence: TGTGCCAGCTCACGGGGAAACGCGGGGCAGCCCCAGCATTTT.

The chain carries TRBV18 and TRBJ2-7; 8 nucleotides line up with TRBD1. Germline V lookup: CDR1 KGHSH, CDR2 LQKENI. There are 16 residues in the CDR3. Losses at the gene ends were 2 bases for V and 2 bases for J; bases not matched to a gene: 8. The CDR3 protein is CASSPRPDRVPYEQYF. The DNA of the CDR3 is TGTGCCAGCTCACCAAGGCCGGACAGGGTCCCCTACGAGCAGTACTTC.

CDR3 region: CASSVQGAGEAFF. In DNA, the CDR3 is TGTGCCAGCAGCGTCCAGGGGGCGGGTGAAGCTTTCTTT. This chain joins TRBV9 and TRBJ1-1, with 8 bases aligning to TRBD1. J gave up 7 bases and V 2 bases, and 4 bases lay outside the gene matches. This CDR3 is built from 13 residues. CDR1 SGDLS and CDR2 YYNGEE come from the germline V gene.

As DNA, the CDR3 is TGTGCCAGCTCACTCGAACATAGCTCTGGAAACACCATATATTTT. This translates into CASSLEHSSGNTIYF. The gene calls are TRBV18 and TRBJ1-3; D is ambiguous. Trimming shortened V by 4 bases and J by 0 bases, and 10 bases separated the two germline ends. CDR3 length: 15 residues. Looked up from germline, CDR1 is KGHSH and CDR2 is LQKENI.

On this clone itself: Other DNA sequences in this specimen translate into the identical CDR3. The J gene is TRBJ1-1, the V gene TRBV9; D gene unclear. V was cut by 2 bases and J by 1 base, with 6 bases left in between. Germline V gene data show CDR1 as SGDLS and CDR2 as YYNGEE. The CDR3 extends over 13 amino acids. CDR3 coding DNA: TGTGCCAGCAGCGTCGCCTGGAACACTGAAGCTTTCTTT. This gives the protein CASSVAWNTEAFF.

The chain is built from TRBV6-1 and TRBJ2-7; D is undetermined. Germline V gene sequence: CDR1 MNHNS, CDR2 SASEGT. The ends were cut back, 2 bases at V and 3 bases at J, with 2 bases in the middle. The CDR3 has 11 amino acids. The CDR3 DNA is TGTGCCAGCAGTGAATTCTACGAGCAGTACTTC. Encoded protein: CASSEFYEQYF.

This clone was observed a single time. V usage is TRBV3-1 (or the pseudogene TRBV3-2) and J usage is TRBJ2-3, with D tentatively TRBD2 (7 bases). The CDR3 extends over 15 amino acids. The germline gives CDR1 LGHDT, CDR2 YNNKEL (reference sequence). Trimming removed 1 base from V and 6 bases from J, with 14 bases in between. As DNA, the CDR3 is TGTGCCAGCAGCCAAGGTGGGGGGGCGTGGGATACGCAGTATTTT. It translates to CASSQGGGAWDTQYF.

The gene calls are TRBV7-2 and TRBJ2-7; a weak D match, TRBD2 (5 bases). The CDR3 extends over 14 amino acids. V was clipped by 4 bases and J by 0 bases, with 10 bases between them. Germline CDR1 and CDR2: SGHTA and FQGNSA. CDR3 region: CASSYVGSSYEQYF. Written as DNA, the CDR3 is TGTGCCAGCAGCTACGTGGGGAGCTCCTACGAGCAGTACTTC.

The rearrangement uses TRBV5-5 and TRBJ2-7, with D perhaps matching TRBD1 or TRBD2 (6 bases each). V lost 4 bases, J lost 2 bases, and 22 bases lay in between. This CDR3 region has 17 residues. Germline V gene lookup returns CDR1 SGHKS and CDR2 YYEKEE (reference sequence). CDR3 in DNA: TGTGCCAGCAGCGGCGACAGGCCGGGGGAGAGTACCTACGAGCAGTACTTC. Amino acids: CASSGDRPGESTYEQYF.

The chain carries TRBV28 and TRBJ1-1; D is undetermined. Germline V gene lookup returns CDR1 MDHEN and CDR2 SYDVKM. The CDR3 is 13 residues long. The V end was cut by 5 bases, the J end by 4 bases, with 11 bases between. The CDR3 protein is CASSIGWGTEAFF. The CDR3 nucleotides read TGTGCCAGCAGTATTGGATGGGGCACTGAAGCTTTCTTT.

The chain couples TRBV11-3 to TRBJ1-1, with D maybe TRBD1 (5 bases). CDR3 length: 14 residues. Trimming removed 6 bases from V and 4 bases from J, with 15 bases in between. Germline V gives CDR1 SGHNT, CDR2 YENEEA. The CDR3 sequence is CASSIQGPATEAFF. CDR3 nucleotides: TGTGCCAGCAGTATTCAGGGCCCCGCCACTGAAGCTTTCTTT. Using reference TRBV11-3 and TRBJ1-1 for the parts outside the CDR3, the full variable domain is EAGVVQSPRYKIIEKKQPVAFWCNPISGHNTLYWYLQNLGQGPELLIRYENEEAVDDSQLPKDRFSAERLKGVDSTLKIQPAELGDSAVYLCASSIQGPATEAFFGQGTRLTVV.

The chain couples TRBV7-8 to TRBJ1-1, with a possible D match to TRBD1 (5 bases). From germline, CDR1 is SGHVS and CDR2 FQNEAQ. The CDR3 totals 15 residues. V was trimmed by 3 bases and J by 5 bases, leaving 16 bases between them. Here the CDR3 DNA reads TGTGCCAGCAGCTTGGGGGGAGGTGCGGAAACTGAAGCTTTCTTT. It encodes CASSLGGGAETEAFF.

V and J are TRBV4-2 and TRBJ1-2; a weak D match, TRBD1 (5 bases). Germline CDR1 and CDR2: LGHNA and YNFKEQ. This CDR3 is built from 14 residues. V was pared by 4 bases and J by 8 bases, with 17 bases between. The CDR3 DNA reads TGTGCCAGCAGCCCCCGTGGGGGGACTTACGGCTACACCTTC. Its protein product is CASSPRGGTYGYTF.

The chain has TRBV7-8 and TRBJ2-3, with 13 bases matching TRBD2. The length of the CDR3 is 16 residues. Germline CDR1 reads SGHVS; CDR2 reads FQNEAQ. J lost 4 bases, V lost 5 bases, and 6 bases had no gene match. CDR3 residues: CASSLLAGGPADTQYF. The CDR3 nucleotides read TGTGCCAGCAGCCTACTAGCGGGGGGGCCCGCAGATACGCAGTATTTT.

The CDR3 DNA is TGTGCCAGCAGCCCCAGGGGACCCCACTACGAGCAGTACTTC. This encodes CASSPRGPHYEQYF. The rearrangement links TRBV11-3 to TRBJ2-7; perhaps TRBD1 as D (6 bases). Germline V gene lookup returns CDR1 SGHNT and CDR2 YENEEA. The CDR3 spans 14 residues. Trimming pared 5 bases from V and 3 bases from J, leaving 14 bases between.

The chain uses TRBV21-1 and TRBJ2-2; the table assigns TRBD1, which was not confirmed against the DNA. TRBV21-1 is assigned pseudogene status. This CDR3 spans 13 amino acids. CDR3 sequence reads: CASSDQGAGELFF. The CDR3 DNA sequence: TGTGCCAGCAGCGATCAGGGGGCCGGGGAGCTGTTTTTT.

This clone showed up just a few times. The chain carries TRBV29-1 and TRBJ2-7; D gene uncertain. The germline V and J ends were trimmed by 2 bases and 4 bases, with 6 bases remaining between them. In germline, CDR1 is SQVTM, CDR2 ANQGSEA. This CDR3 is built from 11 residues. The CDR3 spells CSVEYGYEQYF. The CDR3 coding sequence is TGCAGCGTTGAATACGGTTACGAGCAGTACTTC.

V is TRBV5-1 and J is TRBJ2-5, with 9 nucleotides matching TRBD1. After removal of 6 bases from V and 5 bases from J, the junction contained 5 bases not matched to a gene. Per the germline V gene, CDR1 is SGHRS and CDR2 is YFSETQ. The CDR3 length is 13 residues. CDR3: CASTGTGQETQYF. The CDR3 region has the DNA TGCGCCAGCACCGGGACAGGGCAGGAGACCCAGTACTTC.

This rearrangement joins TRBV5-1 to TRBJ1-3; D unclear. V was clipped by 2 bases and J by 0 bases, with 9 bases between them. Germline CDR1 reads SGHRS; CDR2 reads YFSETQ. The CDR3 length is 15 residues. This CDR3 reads CASSLGPNSGNTIYF. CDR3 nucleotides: TGCGCCAGCAGCTTAGGGCCGAACTCTGGAAACACCATATATTTT. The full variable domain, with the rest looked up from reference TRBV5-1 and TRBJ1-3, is KAGVTQTPRYLIKTRGQQVTLSCSPISGHRSVSWYQQTPGQGLQFLFEYFSETQRNKGNFPGRFSGRQFSNSRSEMNVSTLELGDSALYLCASSLGPNSGNTIYFGEGSWLTVV.

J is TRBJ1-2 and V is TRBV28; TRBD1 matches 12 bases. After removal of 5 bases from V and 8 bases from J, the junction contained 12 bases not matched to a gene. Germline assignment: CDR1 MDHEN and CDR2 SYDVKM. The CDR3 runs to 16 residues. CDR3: CASSPQPGQGARGYTF. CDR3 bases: TGTGCCAGCAGTCCACAACCGGGACAGGGGGCGCGGGGCTACACCTTC.

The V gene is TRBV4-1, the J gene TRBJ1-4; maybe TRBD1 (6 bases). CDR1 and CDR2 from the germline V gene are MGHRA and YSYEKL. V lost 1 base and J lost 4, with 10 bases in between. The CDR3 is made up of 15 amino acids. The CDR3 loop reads CASSQGGTSNEKLFF. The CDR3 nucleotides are TGCGCCAGCAGCCAAGGGGGGACAAGTAATGAAAAACTGTTTTTT.

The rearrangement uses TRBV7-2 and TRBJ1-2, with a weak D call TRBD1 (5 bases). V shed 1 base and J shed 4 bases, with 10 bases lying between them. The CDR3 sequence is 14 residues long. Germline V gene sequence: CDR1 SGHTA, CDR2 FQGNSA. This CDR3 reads CASSLVDSPYGYTF. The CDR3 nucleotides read TGTGCCAGCAGCTTAGTTGACAGCCCCTATGGCTACACCTTC.

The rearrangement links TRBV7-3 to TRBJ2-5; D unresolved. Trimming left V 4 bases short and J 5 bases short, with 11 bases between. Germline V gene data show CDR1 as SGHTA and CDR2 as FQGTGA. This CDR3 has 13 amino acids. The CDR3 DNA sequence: TGTGCCAGCAGCTACAAGGGTCGGGAGACCCAGTACTTC. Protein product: CASSYKGRETQYF. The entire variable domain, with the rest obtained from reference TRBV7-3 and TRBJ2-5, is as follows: GAGVSQTPSNKVTEKGKYVELRCDPISGHTALYWYRQSLGQGPEFLIYFQGTGAADDSGLPNDRFFAVRPEGSVSTLKIQRTERGDSAVYLCASSYKGRETQYFGPGTRLLVL.

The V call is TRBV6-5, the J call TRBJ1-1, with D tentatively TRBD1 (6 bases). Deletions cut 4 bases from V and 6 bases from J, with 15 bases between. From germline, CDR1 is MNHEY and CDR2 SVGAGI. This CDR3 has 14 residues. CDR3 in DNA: TGTGCCAGCAGTTCCCAACAGGGTAGGGCTGAAGCTTTCTTT. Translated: CASSSQQGRAEAFF.

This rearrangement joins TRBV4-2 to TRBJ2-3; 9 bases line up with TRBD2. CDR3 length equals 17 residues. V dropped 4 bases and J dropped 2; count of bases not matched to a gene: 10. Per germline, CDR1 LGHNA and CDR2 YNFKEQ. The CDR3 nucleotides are TGTGCCAGCAGCCGTCGGAACGGCGGGGGGGCCACAGATACGCAGTATTTT. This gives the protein CASSRRNGGGATDTQYF.

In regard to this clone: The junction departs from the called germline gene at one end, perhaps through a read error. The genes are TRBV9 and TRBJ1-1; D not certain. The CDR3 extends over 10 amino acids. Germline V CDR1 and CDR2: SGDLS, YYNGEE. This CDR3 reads CPVVDTEAFF. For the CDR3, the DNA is TGCCCCGTTGTTGACACTGAAGCTTTCTTT.

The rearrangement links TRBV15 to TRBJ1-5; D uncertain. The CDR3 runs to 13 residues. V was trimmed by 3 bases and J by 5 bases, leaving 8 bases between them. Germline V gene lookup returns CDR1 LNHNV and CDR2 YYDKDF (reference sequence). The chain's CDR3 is CATSRVNYQPQHF. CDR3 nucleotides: TGTGCCACCAGCAGGGTAAATTATCAGCCCCAGCATTTT. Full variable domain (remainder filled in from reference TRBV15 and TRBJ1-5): DAMVIQNPRYQVTQFGKPVTLSCSQTLNHNVMYWYQQKSSQAPKLLFHYYDKDFNNEADTPDNFQSRRPNTSFCFLDIRSPGLGDTAMYLCATSRVNYQPQHFGDGTRLSIL.

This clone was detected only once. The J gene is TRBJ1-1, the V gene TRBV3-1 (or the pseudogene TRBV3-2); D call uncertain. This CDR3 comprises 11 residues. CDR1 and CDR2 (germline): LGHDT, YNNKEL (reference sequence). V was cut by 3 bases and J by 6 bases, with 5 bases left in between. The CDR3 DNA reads TGTGCCAGCAGCCATACAGCTGAAGCTTTCTTT. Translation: CASSHTAEAFF.

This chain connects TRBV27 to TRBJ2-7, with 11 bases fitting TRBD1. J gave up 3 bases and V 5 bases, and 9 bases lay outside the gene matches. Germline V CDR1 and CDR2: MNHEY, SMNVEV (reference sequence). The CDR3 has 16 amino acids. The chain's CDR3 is CASSKGQGGSFYEQYF. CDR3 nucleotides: TGTGCCAGCAGTAAGGGACAGGGGGGGAGCTTCTACGAGCAGTACTTC.